This TCR beta chain was retrieved from a study of T-cell memory formation after mild COVID-19. Study details: Clustering of TCRs was largely donor specific.

This clonotype was picked up a small number of times. The antigen is unknown. MiXCR was run by TCRdb on the 5' RACE reads, yielding one entry per CDR3 protein. The data contain around 120,000 distinct CDR3 sequences, 15% to 20% of them singletons. The CDR3 loop spans 15 amino acids. V was trimmed by 2 bases and J by 5 bases, leaving 16 bases between them. Germline values: CDR1 SGHRS, CDR2 YFSETQ. Study-level results: Later expanders leaned CD4+, whereas day 15 to 85 contracting clones were balanced CD4/CD8.

The sequence came from an adult woman who had mild COVID-19 (a few samples of this study predate the infection). Cell type and time point are not known. Input material: PBMCs or a T cell subset sorted from them (not recorded which). V gene TRBV5-1 combines with J gene TRBJ2-5; D possibly corresponds to TRBD2 (6 bases). The CDR3 region is CASSLGAGLGETQYF. The CDR3 nucleotides read TGCGCCAGCAGCTTAGGAGCGGGCCTTGGGGAGACCCAGTACTTC. The full variable domain, completed using reference TRBV5-1 and TRBJ2-5, is KAGVTQTPRYLIKTRGQQVTLSCSPISGHRSVSWYQQTPGQGLQFLFEYFSETQRNKGNFPGRFSGRQFSNSRSEMNVSTLELGDSALYLCASSLGAGLGETQYFGPGTRLLVL.